This T cell receptor (beta chain) was observed in a study of CD8+ T cells in alopecia areata. The wider study: Each of the treated patients was given oral tofacitinib, 5 to 10 mg twice daily, for moderate-to-severe alopecia areata. Study outcomes and limitations: The treated group had a single nonresponder, limiting CD8+ expansion-response conclusions. For lesional scalp, especially alopecia totalis/universalis, clonality was higher than in normal scalp. Alphabeta T cells residing in normal skin are also sequenced in scalp samples.

This clone was counted a few times. Its antigen is not known. Treatment noted: oral pan-JAK inhibitor, 5-10 mg twice daily. RNA extraction and reverse transcription yielded cDNA as sequencing template. Clones were sequenced by immunoSEQ multiplex PCR, and TCRdb holds only the in-frame ones, with some missing. The profile shows hundreds of thousands of clones, around two fifths of them singletons. The CDR3 is made up of 14 amino acids. CDR1 SGHRS and CDR2 YFSETQ come from the germline V gene. V shed 0 bases and J 7 bases; nucleotides not matched to a gene: 0. The origin of this receptor is a human donor with alopecia areata. Sequencing used CD4+ T cells sorted from blood, obtained around week 34, from a patient treated with tofacitinib. V and J are TRBV5-1 and TRBJ1-4; 10 bases agree with TRBD1. The CDR3 sequence is CASSLGQGAEKLFF. Here the CDR3 DNA reads TGCGCCAGCAGCTTGGGACAGGGGGCTGAAAAACTGTTTTTT.